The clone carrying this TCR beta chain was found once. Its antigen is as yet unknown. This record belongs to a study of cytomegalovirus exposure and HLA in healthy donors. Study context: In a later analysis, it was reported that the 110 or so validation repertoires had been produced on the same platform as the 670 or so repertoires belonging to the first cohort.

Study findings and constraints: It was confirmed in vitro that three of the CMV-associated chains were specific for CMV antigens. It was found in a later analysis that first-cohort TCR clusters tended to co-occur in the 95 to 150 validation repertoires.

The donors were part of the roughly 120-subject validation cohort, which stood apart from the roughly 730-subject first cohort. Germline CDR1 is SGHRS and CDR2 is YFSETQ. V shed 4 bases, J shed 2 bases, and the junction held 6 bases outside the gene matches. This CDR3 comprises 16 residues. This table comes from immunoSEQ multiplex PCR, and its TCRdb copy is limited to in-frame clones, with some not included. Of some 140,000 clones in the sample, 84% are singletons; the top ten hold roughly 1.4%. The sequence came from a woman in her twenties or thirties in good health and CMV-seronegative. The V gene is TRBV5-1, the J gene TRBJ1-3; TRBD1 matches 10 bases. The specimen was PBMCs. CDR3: CASSPGQGKPGNTIYF. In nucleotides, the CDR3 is TGCGCCAGCAGCCCGGGACAGGGGAAACCTGGAAACACCATATATTTT.